The 6 T cell receptor beta chains below come from one sample, sequenced in a study of CXCR3-negative and CXCR3-positive naive CD8 T cells. The libraries of TRB cDNA were constructed through 5' RACE using UMI labels. TCRdb re-called the 5' RACE reads; every CDR3 protein appears as one record, without DNA. The sample table includes fewer than 95,000 distinct CDR3 sequences. The sequenced sample was naive CXCR3- CD8+ T cells from blood. The subset is: CD45RO-CCR7+CD27+CD95- naive CD8+ T cells lacking CXCR3 (TNR3-). Receptor source: a human donor in good health. Some clones in this sample may be carry-over from other donors' samples.

This chain uses TRBV27 with TRBJ2-1. The germline CDR1 and CDR2 sequences are MNHEY and SMNVEV (reference sequence). The length of the CDR3 is 15 residues. CDR3: CASSLTQTGYNEQFF.

The chain joins TRBV10-2 to TRBJ1-5. This CDR3 has 12 amino acids. In germline, CDR1 is WSHSY, CDR2 SAAADI. This CDR3 is CASSGPNQPQHF.

The V call is TRBV5-1, the J call TRBJ2-2. Germline lookup yields CDR1 SGHRS and CDR2 YFSETQ. This CDR3 comprises 13 residues. CDR3 sequence reads: CASLTANTGELFF.

The chain uses TRBV11-2 and TRBJ2-7; no DNA is available, so the TRBD1 call from TCRdb remains unchecked. This CDR3 contains 12 residues. Germline V gives CDR1 SGHAT, CDR2 FQNNGV. The CDR3 sequence is CASGGQGYEQCF.

The V and J genes are TRBV10-3 and TRBJ2-5; TCRdb's D call, TRBD1, is unchecked because there is no DNA. CDR3 length: 16 amino acids. Germline assignment: CDR1 ENHRY and CDR2 SYGVKD. CDR3 loop: CAISESWDRGDETQYF.

The chain combines TRBV12-3 or TRBV12-4 with TRBJ2-1. This CDR3 contains 15 residues. CDR3 protein: CASSLDQTLYNEQFF.